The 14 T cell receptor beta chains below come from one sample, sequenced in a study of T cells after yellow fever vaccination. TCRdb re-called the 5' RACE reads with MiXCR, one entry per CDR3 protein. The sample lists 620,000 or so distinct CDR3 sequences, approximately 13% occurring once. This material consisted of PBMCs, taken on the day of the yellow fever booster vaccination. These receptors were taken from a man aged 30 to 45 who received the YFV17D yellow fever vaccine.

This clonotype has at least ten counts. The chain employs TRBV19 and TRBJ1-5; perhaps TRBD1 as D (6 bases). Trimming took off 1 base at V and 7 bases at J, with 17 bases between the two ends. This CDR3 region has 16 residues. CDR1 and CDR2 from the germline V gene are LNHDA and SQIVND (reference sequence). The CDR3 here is CASSIVRGAAEQPQHF. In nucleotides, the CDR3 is TGTGCCAGTAGTATAGTGCGGGGGGCGGCGGAACAGCCCCAGCATTTT.

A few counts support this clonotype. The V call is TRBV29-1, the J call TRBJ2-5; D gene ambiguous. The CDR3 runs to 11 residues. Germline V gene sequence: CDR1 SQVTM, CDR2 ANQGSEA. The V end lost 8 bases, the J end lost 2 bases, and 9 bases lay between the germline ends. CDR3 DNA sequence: TGCAGCCTGCAGCAGCAAGAGACCCAGTACTTC. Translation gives CSLQQQETQYF.

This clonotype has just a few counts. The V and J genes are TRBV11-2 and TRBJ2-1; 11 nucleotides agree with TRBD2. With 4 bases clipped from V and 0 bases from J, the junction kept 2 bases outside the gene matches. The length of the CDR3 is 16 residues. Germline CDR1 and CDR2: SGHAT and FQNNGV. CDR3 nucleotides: TGTGCCAGCAGCTCGACTAGCGGGGACTCCTACAATGAGCAGTTCTTC. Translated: CASSSTSGDSYNEQFF.

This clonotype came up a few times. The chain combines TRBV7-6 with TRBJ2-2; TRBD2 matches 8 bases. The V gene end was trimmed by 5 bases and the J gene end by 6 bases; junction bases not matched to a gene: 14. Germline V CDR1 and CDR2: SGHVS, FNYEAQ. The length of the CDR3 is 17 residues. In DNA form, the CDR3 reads TGTGCCAGCAGCCCCTCGGAGCGGGGGCTCATCGCCGGGGAGCTGTTTTTT. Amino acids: CASSPSERGLIAGELFF.

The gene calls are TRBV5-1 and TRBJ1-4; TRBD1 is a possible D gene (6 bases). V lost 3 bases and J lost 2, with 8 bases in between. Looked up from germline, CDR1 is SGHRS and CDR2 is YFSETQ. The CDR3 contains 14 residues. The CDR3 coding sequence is TGCGCCAGCAGCTGGGGGGCGACTAATGAAAAACTGTTTTTT. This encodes CASSWGATNEKLFF.

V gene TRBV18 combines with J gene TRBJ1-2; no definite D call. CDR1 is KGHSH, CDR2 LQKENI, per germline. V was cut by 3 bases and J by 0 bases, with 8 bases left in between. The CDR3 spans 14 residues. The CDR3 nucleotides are TGTGCCAGCTCACCTGAAGGAGCTAACTATGGCTACACCTTC. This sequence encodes CASSPEGANYGYTF.

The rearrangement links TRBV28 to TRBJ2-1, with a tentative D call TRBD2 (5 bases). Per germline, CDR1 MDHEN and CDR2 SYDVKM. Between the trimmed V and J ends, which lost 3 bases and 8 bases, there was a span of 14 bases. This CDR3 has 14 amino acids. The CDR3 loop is CASSFPRRDYEQFF. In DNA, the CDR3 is TGTGCCAGCAGTTTCCCCCGCCGGGATTATGAGCAGTTCTTC.

The CDR3 reads CASSVSSDYRLGEQFF. The CDR3 nucleotides are TGTGCCAGCAGTGTTTCCTCGGATTACCGGTTGGGTGAGCAGTTCTTC. The chain carries TRBV25-1 and TRBJ2-1, with D unclear. The CDR3 runs to 16 residues. V lost 4 bases to trimming and J lost 9 bases, with 22 bases between them. CDR1 MGHDK and CDR2 SYGVNS come from the germline V gene.

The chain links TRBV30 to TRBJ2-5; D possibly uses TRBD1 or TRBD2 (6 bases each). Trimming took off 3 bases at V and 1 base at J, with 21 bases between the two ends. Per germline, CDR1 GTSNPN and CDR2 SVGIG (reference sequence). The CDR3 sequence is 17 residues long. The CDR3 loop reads CAWSRGRTALSQETQYF. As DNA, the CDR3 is TGTGCCTGGAGCCGGGGGAGGACAGCCCTTTCCCAAGAGACCCAGTACTTC.

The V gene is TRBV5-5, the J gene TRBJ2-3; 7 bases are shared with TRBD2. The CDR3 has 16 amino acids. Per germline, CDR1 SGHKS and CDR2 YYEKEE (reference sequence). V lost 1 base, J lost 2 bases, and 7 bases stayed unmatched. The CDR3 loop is CASSLRSGAHTDTQYF. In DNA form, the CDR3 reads TGTGCCAGCAGCTTGAGGAGCGGGGCCCACACAGATACGCAGTATTTT.

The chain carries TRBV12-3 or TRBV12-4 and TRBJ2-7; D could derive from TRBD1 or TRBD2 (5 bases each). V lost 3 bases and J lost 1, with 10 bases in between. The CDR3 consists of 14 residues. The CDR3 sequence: CASSFGALSYEQYF. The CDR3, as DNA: TGTGCCAGCAGTTTCGGGGCCCTATCCTACGAGCAGTACTTC.

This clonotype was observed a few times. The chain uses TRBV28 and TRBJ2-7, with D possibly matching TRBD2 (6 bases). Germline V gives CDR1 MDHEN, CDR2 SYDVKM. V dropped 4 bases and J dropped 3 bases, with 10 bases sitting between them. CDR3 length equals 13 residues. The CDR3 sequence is CASSSGSFYEQYF. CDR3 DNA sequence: TGTGCCAGCAGTTCCGGGAGTTTCTACGAGCAGTACTTC.

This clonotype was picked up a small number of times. The CDR3 DNA reads as TGTGCCAGCAACAGAAGACTAGCCGCGAGCACCGGGGAGCTGTTTTTT. This codes for CASNRRLAASTGELFF. The rearrangement uses TRBV7-9 and TRBJ2-2, with TRBD2 identical over 7 bases. Germline trimming cut 7 bases from V and 4 bases from J; bases unmatched to any gene: 12. The CDR3 length is 16 residues. CDR1 is SEHNR, CDR2 FQNEAQ, per germline (reference sequence).

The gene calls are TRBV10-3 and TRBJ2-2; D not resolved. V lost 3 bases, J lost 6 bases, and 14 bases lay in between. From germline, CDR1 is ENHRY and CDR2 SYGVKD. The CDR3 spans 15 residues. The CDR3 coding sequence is TGTGCCATCAGTGACCAACAGAAGGAGTCCGGGGAGCTGTTTTTT. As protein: CAISDQQKESGELFF.